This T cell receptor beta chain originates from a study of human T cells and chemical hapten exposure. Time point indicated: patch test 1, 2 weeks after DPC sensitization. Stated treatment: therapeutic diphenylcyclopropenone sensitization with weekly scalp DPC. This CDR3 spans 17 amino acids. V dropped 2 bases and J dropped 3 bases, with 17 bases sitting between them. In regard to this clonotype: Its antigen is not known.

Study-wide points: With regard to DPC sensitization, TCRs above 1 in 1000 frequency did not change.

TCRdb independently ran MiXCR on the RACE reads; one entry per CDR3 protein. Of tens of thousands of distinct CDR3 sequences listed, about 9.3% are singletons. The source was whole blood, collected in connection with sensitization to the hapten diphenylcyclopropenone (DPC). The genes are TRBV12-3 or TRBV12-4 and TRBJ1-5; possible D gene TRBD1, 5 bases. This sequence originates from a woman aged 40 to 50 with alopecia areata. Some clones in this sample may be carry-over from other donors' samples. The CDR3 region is CASSLNRGGPINQPQHF. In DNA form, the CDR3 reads TGTGCCAGCAGTTTAAACCGGGGGGGTCCAATCAATCAGCCCCAGCATTTT.